This TCR beta chain came from a study of T cells in Graves' hyperthyroidism and ophthalmopathy. Whole-study results and caveats: Blood also showed most of the thyroid clonotypes that were expanded above 0.001. Ophthalmopathy, as predicted by the model, came a median roughly 6.8 months after the prediction.

Patients showing uncontrolled infection, other autoimmune disease, pregnancy or lactation were ineligible. In making diagnoses, clinical symptoms, serum thyroxine and TRAb, thyroid ultrasound and orbital computed tomography were all used. TCR beta CDR3 sequences were amplified from RNA transcripts. First-round RT-PCR of the TCR CDR3 relied on the HTBI primer set. TCRdb called the multiplex PCR reads again in MiXCR, with one record for every CDR3 protein. The sample lists 500,000 to 800,000 distinct CDR3 sequences, about 45% seen once, with about 7.7% in the top ten. The germline V gene encodes CDR1 SGHAT and CDR2 FQDESV (reference sequence). CDR3 length equals 16 residues. With 5 bases clipped from V and 0 bases from J, the junction kept 6 bases outside the gene matches. With regard to this clonotype: Its antigen is currently unknown.

The TCR originated in an adult man with Graves' disease, either hyperthyroidism or ophthalmopathy (not recorded which). Sequenced material: peripheral blood or thyroid tissue (not recorded which). V and J are TRBV11-1 and TRBJ2-7, with 11 bases aligning to TRBD2. CDR3 loop: CASSRGLAGFSYEQYF. For the CDR3, the DNA is TGTGCCAGCAGCCGCGGACTAGCGGGTTTCTCCTACGAGCAGTACTTC.